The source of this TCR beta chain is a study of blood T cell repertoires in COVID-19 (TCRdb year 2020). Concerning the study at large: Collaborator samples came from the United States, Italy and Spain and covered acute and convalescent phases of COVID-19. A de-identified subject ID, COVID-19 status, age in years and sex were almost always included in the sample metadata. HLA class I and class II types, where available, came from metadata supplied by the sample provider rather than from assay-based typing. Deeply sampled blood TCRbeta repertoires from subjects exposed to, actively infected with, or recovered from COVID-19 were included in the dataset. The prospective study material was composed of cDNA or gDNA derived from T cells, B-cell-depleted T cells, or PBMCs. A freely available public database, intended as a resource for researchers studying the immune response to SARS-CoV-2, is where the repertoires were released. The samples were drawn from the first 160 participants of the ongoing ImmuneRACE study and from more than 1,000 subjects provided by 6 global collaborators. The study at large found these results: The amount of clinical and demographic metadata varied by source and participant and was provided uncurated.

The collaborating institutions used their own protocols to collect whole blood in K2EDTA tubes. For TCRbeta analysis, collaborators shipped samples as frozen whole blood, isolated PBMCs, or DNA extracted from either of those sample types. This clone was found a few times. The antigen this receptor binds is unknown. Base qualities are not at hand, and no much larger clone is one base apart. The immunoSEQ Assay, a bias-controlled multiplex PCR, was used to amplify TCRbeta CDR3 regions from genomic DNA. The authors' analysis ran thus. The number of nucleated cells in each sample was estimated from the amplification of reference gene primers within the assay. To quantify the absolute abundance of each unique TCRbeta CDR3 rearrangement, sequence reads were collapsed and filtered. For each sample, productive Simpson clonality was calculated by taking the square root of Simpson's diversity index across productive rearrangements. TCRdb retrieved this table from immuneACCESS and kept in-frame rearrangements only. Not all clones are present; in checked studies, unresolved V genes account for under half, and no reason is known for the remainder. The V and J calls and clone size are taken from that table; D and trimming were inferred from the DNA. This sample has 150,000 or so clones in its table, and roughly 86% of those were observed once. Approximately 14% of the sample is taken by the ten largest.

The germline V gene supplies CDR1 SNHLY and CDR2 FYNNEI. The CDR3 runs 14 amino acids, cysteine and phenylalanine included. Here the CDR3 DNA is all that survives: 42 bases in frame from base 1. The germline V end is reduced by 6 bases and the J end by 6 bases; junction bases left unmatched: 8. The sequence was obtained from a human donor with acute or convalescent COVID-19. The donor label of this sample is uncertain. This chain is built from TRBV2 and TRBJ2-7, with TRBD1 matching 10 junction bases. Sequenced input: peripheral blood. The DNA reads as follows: TGTGCCAGCAGGCGACAGGGGGCGCTGGGCGAGCAGTACTTC. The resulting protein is CASRRQGALGEQYF. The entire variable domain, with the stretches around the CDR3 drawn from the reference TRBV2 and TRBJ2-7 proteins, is EPEVTQTPSHQVTQMGQEVILRCVPISNHLYFYWYRQILGQKVEFLVSFYNNEISEKSEIFDDQFSVERPDGSNFTLKIRSTKLEDSAMYFCASRRQGALGEQYFGPGTRLTVT.